What follows are 15 T cell receptor beta chains derived from one specimen sequenced in a study of blood T cell repertoires in COVID-19. The table came from immunoSEQ multiplex PCR; TCRdb's copy has only in-frame clones and leaves some out. The profile covers about 220,000 clones, with 83% appearing a single time and about 4.8% taken by the ten largest. Sequencing was done on a sample of PBMCs or T cells enriched from blood (not recorded which). The receptors shown here come from a woman aged 50 to 60 who had been exposed to COVID-19.

J is TRBJ1-5 and V is TRBV7-9; D might be TRBD1 (5 bases). Germline loops: CDR1 SEHNR, CDR2 FQNEAQ (reference sequence). The CDR3 length is 16 residues. V lost 5 bases and J 2 bases, leaving 16 bases between the germline ends. CDR3 protein: CASSLWGEDGNQPQHF. As DNA, the CDR3 is TGTGCCAGCAGCCTCTGGGGGGAGGATGGCAATCAGCCCCAGCATTTT.

The CDR3 region is CSARDSRRETQYF. CDR3 DNA: TGCAGCGCCCGGGACTCCCGGAGAGAGACCCAGTACTTC. V usage is TRBV29-1 and J usage is TRBJ2-5; D might be TRBD2 (6 bases). Germline V gene lookup returns CDR1 SQVTM and CDR2 ANQGSEA. The CDR3 runs to 13 residues. The V gene lost 7 bases and the J gene lost 4 bases, with 16 bases spanning the gap.

This clone came up a few times. The chain joins TRBV27 to TRBJ1-2; 11 bases align to TRBD1. Germline V lookup: CDR1 MNHEY, CDR2 SMNVEV (reference sequence). This CDR3 spans 16 amino acids. Unmatched junction bases numbered 7, after V lost 3 bases and J lost 4 bases. The CDR3 is CASSFGGQGATYGYTF. The CDR3 region has the DNA TGTGCCAGCAGTTTTGGCGGACAGGGGGCGACCTATGGCTACACCTTC.

The chain joins TRBV7-2 to TRBJ2-1; 7 bases agree with TRBD2. CDR3 length equals 16 residues. V trimming: 5 bases; J trimming: 9 bases; junction bases outside the gene matches: 16. CDR1 is SGHTA, CDR2 FQGNSA, per germline. CDR3 region: CASSRQGYGTTGEQFF. DNA of the CDR3: TGTGCCAGCAGCCGCCAGGGCTATGGGACTACAGGTGAGCAGTTCTTC.

This clone was picked up a small number of times. One end of the junction varies from germline; a read error may be responsible. This rearrangement joins TRBV6-1 to TRBJ1-1; tentative D call: TRBD1 (5 bases). This CDR3 is 12 amino acids long. Germline loops: CDR1 MNHNS, CDR2 SASEGT. This CDR3 is CASREGTGRAFF. The CDR3 DNA follows: TGTGCCAGCAGAGAAGGGACGGGGAGAGCTTTCTTT.

J is TRBJ1-1 and V is TRBV15; 7 nucleotides agree with TRBD1. J lost 1 base, V lost 4 bases, and 9 bases had no gene match. The length of the CDR3 is 16 residues. Germline assignment: CDR1 LNHNV and CDR2 YYDKDF (reference sequence). CDR3 DNA sequence: TGTGCCACCAGCAAGGGGGCGGGGGGCCAGAACACTGAAGCTTTCTTT. Its translation: CATSKGAGGQNTEAFF.

The chain recombines TRBV9 with TRBJ2-5; D perhaps matches TRBD2 (5 bases). The CDR3 sequence is 15 residues long. V was clipped by 3 bases and J by 5 bases, with 17 bases between them. CDR1 SGDLS and CDR2 YYNGEE come from the germline V gene. The DNA of the CDR3 is TGTGCCAGCAGCGGAGGGATGTCCGATGGGGAGACCCAGTACTTC. It codes for CASSGGMSDGETQYF.

The chain has TRBV12-3 or TRBV12-4 and TRBJ1-5; D ambiguous. V was clipped by 4 bases and J by 5 bases, with 6 bases between them. The CDR3 contains 12 residues. CDR3 amino acids: CASSYNDQPQHF. CDR3 sequence (DNA): TGTGCCAGCAGTTACAACGATCAGCCCCAGCATTTT.

The CDR3 spells CASSYKGTGNGEQYF. The CDR3 DNA reads TGTGCCAGCAGTTACAAGGGGACAGGGAACGGCGAGCAGTACTTC. V gene TRBV6-2 or TRBV6-3 combines with J gene TRBJ2-7, with TRBD1 identical over 9 bases. This CDR3 region has 15 residues. Trimming took 2 bases from V and 6 from J; bases not matched to a gene: 8. Germline CDR1 and CDR2: MNHEY and SVGEGT.

The chain is built from TRBV29-1 and TRBJ2-3; 8 bases agree with TRBD2. V shed 7 bases, J shed 4 bases, and the junction held 7 bases outside the gene matches. Germline V gene lookup returns CDR1 SQVTM and CDR2 ANQGSEA. The length of the CDR3 is 13 residues. CDR3 residues: CSAPSGGADTQYF. As DNA, the CDR3 is TGCAGCGCCCCAAGCGGGGGTGCAGATACGCAGTATTTT.

The chain joins TRBV25-1 to TRBJ2-3, with a weak D call TRBD2 (5 bases). The V and J ends lost 3 bases and 4 bases respectively, with 11 bases between them. This CDR3 region has 14 residues. The germline V gene has CDR1 MGHDK and CDR2 SYGVNS. DNA of the CDR3: TGTGCCAGCAGTGAGGTTAGCGACGCAGATACGCAGTATTTT. It translates to CASSEVSDADTQYF. Full variable domain (outside the CDR3, taken from reference TRBV25-1 and TRBJ2-3): EADIYQTPRYLVIGTGKKITLECSQTMGHDKMYWYQQDPGMELHLIHYSYGVNSTEKGDLSSESTVSRIRTEHFPLTLESARPSHTSQYLCASSEVSDADTQYFGPGTRLTVL.

The V and J genes are TRBV18 and TRBJ1-4, with D perhaps TRBD1 (5 bases). With 5 bases removed from V and 8 bases from J, the gap between germline ends came to 15 bases. This CDR3 has 14 amino acids. The V gene's germline CDR1 is KGHSH and CDR2 LQKENI. CDR3 sequence: CASSSLGVGEKLFF. In DNA, the CDR3 is TGTGCCAGCTCATCGCTAGGGGTCGGCGAAAAACTGTTTTTT.

This clone was counted between two and nine times. V usage is TRBV28 and J usage is TRBJ1-1; D is possibly TRBD1 (6 bases). Trimming took off 6 bases at V and 3 bases at J, with 14 bases between the two ends. Germline loops: CDR1 MDHEN, CDR2 SYDVKM. This CDR3 has 14 amino acids. In DNA, the CDR3 is TGTGCCAGCAGCTACTCCGACAGGCACACTGAAGCTTTCTTT. Translating it yields CASSYSDRHTEAFF.

This chain uses TRBV5-1 with TRBJ2-5, with D possibly TRBD2 on 7 matching bases. The CDR3 runs 14 residues. The V and J ends lost 2 bases and 1 base respectively, with 9 bases between them. The germline CDR1 and CDR2 sequences are SGHRS and YFSETQ. The CDR3 bases are TGCGCCAGCAGCTTCGGGGGGCCCCAAGAGACCCAGTACTTC. Protein product: CASSFGGPQETQYF.

The V and J genes are TRBV14 and TRBJ1-2, with D perhaps TRBD1 (6 bases). Germline values: CDR1 SGHDN, CDR2 FVKESK. There are 15 residues in the CDR3. Between the trimmed V and J ends, which lost 3 bases and 4 bases, there was a span of 15 bases. The DNA of the CDR3 is TGTGCCAGCAGCCACTTCAGGGGATCCGGCTATGGCTACACCTTC. This encodes CASSHFRGSGYGYTF.